Described below is a single TCR beta chain sequence and its context. How the authors handled the data: Amplification of reference gene primers provided the estimated nucleated cell counts. This table comes from immunoSEQ multiplex PCR, and its TCRdb copy is limited to in-frame clones, with some not included. V, J and clone size were drawn from that table, and D and trimming were deduced from the DNA. Altogether roughly 150,000 clones are present, more than 65% being singletons, with the ten largest covering 7.2%. The data derive from a study of blood T cell repertoires in COVID-19. About the study: Sites in the United States, Italy and Spain provided acute and convalescent COVID-19 samples. The analysed material was cDNA or gDNA that came from T cells, B-cell-depleted T cells, or PBMCs.

The CDR3 has 17 residues. The V and J ends lost 5 bases and 5 bases, in that order; junction bases with no gene match: 13. Germline V lookup: CDR1 PRHDT, CDR2 FYEKMQ (reference sequence). Sequencing used peripheral blood. This sequence joins TRBV13 and TRBJ2-7, with TRBD1 matching over 12 bases. The receptor was isolated from a woman aged 45-60 years in a cohort sampled during active or convalescent COVID-19. CDR3 coding DNA: TGTGCCAGCAGCCCCCTCGCGGCGGGACAGGGGGCCGACGAGCAGTACTTC. This translates into CASSPLAAGQGADEQYF. Full variable domain (outside the CDR3, taken from reference TRBV13 and TRBJ2-7): AAGVIQSPRHLIKEKRETATLKCYPIPRHDTVYWYQQGPGQDPQFLISFYEKMQSDKGSIPDRFSAQQFSDYHSELNMSSLELGDSALYFCASSPLAAGQGADEQYFGPGTRLTVT.